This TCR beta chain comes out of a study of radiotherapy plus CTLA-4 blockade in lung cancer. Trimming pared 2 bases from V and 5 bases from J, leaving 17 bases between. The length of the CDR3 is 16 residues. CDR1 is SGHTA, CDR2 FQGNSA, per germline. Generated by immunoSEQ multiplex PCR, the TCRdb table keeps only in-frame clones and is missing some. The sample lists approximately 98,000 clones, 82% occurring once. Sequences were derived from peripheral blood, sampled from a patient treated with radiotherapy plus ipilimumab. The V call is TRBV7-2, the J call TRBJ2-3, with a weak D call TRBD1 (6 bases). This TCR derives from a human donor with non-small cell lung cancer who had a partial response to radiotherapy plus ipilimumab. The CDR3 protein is CASSLTGQGQGDTQYF. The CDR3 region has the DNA TGTGCCAGCAGCTTAACGGGTCAGGGGCAGGGAGATACGCAGTATTTT.